These 9 T cell receptor beta chains share one sample of origin, sequenced in a study of blood T cell repertoires in COVID-19. The table came from immunoSEQ multiplex PCR; TCRdb's copy has only in-frame clones and leaves some out. The sample records 300,000 to 500,000 clones, roughly 86% being singletons. Sequences were obtained from PBMCs or T cells enriched from blood (not recorded which). These receptors all come from a woman in her forties with acute COVID-19.

Comments on this clone: This specimen includes other DNA sequences encoding the same CDR3. The chain joins TRBV3-1 (or the pseudogene TRBV3-2) to TRBJ1-2, with 7 positions matching TRBD1. The CDR3 sequence is 13 residues long. Germline V lookup: CDR1 LGHDT, CDR2 YNNKEL (reference sequence). Germline trimming cut 4 bases from V and 5 bases from J; bases unmatched to any gene: 4. The CDR3 DNA is TGTGCCAGCAGCCCGGACAGGAATTATGGCTACACCTTC. Encoded protein: CASSPDRNYGYTF.

The sample holds one count of this clone. The chain recombines TRBV7-8 with TRBJ1-1, with 9 bases that match TRBD1. This CDR3 spans 18 amino acids. Germline V gene lookup returns CDR1 SGHVS and CDR2 FQNEAQ. The V gene end was trimmed by 4 bases and the J gene end by 1 base; junction bases not matched to a gene: 13. CDR3 nucleotides: TGTGCCAGCAGCTCGTCCTTCGACGACAGGGGGTCGAACACTGAAGCTTTCTTT. It is translated as CASSSSFDDRGSNTEAFF.

The J gene is TRBJ2-4, the V gene TRBV2, with D uncertain. Trimming shortened V by 9 bases and J by 0 bases, and 12 bases separated the two germline ends. Germline V gene data show CDR1 as SNHLY and CDR2 as FYNNEI. The CDR3 is 14 amino acids. CDR3 protein: CASTDTLAKNIQYF. The CDR3 DNA reads as TGTGCCAGTACAGATACCTTAGCCAAAAACATTCAGTACTTC.

V usage is TRBV27 and J usage is TRBJ1-4, with D possibly TRBD1 on 6 matching bases. V shed 7 bases and J shed 4 bases, with 16 bases lying between them. The CDR3 extends over 15 amino acids. CDR1 MNHEY and CDR2 SMNVEV come from the germline V gene (reference sequence). The CDR3 nucleotides are TGTGCCAGCAAACCTGGGGGGGCGGGTAATGAAAAACTGTTTTTT. This codes for CASKPGGAGNEKLFF. The whole variable domain, filled in from reference TRBV27 and TRBJ1-4, reads EAQVTQNPRYLITVTGKKLTVTCSQNMNHEYMSWYRQDPGLGLRQIYYSMNVEVTDKGDVPEGYKVSRKEKRNFPLILESPSPNQTSLYFCASKPGGAGNEKLFFGSGTQLSVL.

This chain links TRBV3-1 (or the pseudogene TRBV3-2) with TRBJ2-7; D is unresolved. With 3 bases removed from V and 2 bases from J, the gap between germline ends came to 11 bases. This CDR3 is built from 14 residues. The germline V gene encodes CDR1 LGHDT and CDR2 YNNKEL (reference sequence). CDR3 protein: CASSHTTSTYEQYF. CDR3 sequence (DNA): TGTGCCAGCAGCCACACGACAAGTACCTACGAGCAGTACTTC.

This rearrangement joins TRBV18 to TRBJ2-1; 11 bases are shared with TRBD1. V was clipped by 8 bases and J by 7 bases; unmatched bases: 10. The CDR3 has 15 residues. From germline, CDR1 is KGHSH and CDR2 LQKENI. This CDR3 is CASVTGTGGMNEQFF. CDR3 coding DNA: TGTGCCAGCGTGACCGGGACAGGGGGTATGAATGAGCAGTTCTTC.

This clone was observed a few times. This chain joins TRBV27 and TRBJ1-6, with D possibly being TRBD1 (6 bases). CDR1 and CDR2 from the germline V gene are MNHEY and SMNVEV (reference sequence). The CDR3 runs 15 residues. Between the trimmed V and J ends, which lost 3 bases and 10 bases, there was a span of 16 bases. This chain's CDR3 is CASSLGQGLGSPLHF. Written as DNA, the CDR3 is TGTGCCAGCAGTTTGGGGCAGGGGTTGGGATCACCCCTCCACTTT.

In the case of this clone: Other DNA sequences in this specimen translate into the identical CDR3. The CDR3 sequence is CASSTTGSSGNTIYF. The CDR3 bases are TGTGCCAGTAGTACGACAGGCTCCTCTGGAAACACCATATATTTT. This chain links TRBV19 with TRBJ1-3, with a weak D call TRBD1 (6 bases). The germline gives CDR1 LNHDA, CDR2 SQIVND (reference sequence). This CDR3 is built from 15 residues. Trimming cost V 4 bases and J 0 bases, with 10 bases left between them.

The chain links TRBV2 to TRBJ2-7, with TRBD1 matching over 9 bases. V gave up 7 bases and J gave up 5 bases; unmatched junction bases: 6. CDR1 is SNHLY, CDR2 FYNNEI, per germline. The CDR3 consists of 13 residues. The CDR3 region is CASTWGQGNEQYF. CDR3 bases: TGTGCCAGCACCTGGGGACAGGGTAACGAGCAGTACTTC.